This TCR beta chain was captured by sequencing in a study of T cell clonotyping in hematopoietic cell transplantation. As for time point: recipient sample about 28 days before transplant, after cytoreduction. The assay was immunoSEQ multiplex PCR, and TCRdb's table has in-frame clones only and misses some. The table records 25,000 to 30,000 clones, approximately 82% of them present only once. The CDR3 spans 15 residues. The germline CDR1 and CDR2 sequences are SGHRS and YFSETQ. Trimming cost V 4 bases and J 0 bases, with 10 bases left between them. This TCR derives from a woman in her sixties with acute myeloid leukemia. Some clones in this sample may be carry-over from other donors' samples. Sequences were derived from peripheral blood mononuclear cells, sampled before stem cell transplant. The chain combines TRBV5-1 with TRBJ2-2, with D perhaps TRBD1 (5 bases). This chain's CDR3 is CASSQGNPNTGELFF. CDR3 in DNA: TGCGCCAGCAGCCAGGGAAACCCGAACACCGGGGAGCTGTTTTTT.